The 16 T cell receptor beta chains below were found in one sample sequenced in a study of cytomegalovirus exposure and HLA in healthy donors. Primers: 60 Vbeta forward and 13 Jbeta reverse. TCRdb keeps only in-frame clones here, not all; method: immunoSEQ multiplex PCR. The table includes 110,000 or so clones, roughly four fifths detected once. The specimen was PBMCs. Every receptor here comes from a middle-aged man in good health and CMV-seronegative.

The CDR3 here is CASSLGLAGTKNIQYF. The CDR3 DNA sequence: TGTGCCAGCAGCCTGGGACTAGCGGGAACCAAAAACATTCAGTACTTC. This chain links TRBV5-6 with TRBJ2-4; 13 nucleotides align to TRBD2. This CDR3 has 16 residues. The ends lost 4 bases at V and 2 bases at J; junction bases unmatched: 3. Per the germline V gene, CDR1 is SGHDT and CDR2 is YYEEEE.

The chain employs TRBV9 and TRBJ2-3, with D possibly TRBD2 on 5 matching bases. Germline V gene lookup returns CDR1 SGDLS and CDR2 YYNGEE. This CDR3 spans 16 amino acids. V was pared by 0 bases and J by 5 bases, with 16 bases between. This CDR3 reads CASSVVATSNVDTQYF. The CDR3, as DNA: TGTGCCAGCAGCGTAGTGGCCACTAGTAATGTAGATACGCAGTATTTT.

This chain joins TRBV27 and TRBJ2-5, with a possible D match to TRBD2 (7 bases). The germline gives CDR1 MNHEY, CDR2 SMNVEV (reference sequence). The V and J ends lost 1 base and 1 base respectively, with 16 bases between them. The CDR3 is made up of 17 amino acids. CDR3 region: CASSLLPAGAGQETQYF. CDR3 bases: TGTGCCAGCAGTTTATTGCCCGCGGGGGCGGGCCAAGAGACCCAGTACTTC.

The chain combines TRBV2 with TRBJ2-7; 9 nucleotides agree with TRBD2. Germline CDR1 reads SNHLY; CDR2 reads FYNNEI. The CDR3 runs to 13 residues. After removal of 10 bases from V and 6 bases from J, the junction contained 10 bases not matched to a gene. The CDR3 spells CANSGTSRSEQYF. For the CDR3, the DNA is TGTGCCAACTCCGGGACTAGCAGGAGCGAGCAGTACTTC.

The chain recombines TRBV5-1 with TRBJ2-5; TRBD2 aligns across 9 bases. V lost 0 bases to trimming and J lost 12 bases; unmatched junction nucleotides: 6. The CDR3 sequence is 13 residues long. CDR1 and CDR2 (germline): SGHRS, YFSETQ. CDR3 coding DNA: TGCGCCAGCAGCTTGGATAGTAGCGGGGGCAAGTACTTC. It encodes CASSLDSSGGKYF.

The DNA of the CDR3 is TGTGCCAGCAGTTTACCACTTCCACTTACCGGGGAGCTGTTTTTT. It is translated as CASSLPLPLTGELFF. The chain uses TRBV28 and TRBJ2-2; D is uncertain. V lost 2 bases, J lost 5 bases, and 12 bases lay in between. This CDR3 contains 15 residues. Germline lookup yields CDR1 MDHEN and CDR2 SYDVKM.

The CDR3 is CASSHGGTINYGYTF. The CDR3 coding sequence is TGTGCCAGCAGCCACGGGGGAACCATTAACTATGGCTACACCTTC. The chain combines TRBV9 with TRBJ1-2, with D possibly TRBD1 on 5 matching bases. Trimming pared 4 bases from V and 1 base from J, leaving 14 bases between. Germline assignment: CDR1 SGDLS and CDR2 YYNGEE. The CDR3 loop spans 15 amino acids.

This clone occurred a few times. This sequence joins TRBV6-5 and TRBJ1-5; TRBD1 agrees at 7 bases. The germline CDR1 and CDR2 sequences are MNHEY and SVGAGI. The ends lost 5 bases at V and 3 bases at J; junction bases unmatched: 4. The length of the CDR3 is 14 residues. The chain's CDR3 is CASSRDSHNQPQHF. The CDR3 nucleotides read TGTGCCAGCAGTCGGGACAGCCACAATCAGCCCCAGCATTTT.

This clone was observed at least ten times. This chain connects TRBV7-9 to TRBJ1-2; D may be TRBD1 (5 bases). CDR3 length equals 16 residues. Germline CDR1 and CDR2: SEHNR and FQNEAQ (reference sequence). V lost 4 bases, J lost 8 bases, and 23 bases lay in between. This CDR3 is CASSSRVLGRWGGYTF. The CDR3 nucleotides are TGTGCCAGCAGCTCCCGGGTTTTGGGGCGATGGGGAGGCTACACCTTC.

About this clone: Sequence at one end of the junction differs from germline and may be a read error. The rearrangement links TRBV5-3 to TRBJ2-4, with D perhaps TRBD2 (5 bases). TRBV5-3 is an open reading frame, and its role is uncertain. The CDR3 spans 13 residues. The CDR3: CARSYGLNNSQYF. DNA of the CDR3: TGTGCCAGAAGCTATGGACTCAACAACAGTCAGTACTTC.

CDR3 sequence (DNA): TGTGCCAGCAGCTTAGTGGTTAGAGATACGCAGTATTTT. It is translated as CASSLVVRDTQYF. The chain carries TRBV7-2 and TRBJ2-3; unclear D gene. CDR1 and CDR2 from the germline V gene are SGHTA and FQGNSA. This CDR3 comprises 13 residues. The germline V and J ends were trimmed by 1 base and 5 bases, with 7 bases remaining between them.

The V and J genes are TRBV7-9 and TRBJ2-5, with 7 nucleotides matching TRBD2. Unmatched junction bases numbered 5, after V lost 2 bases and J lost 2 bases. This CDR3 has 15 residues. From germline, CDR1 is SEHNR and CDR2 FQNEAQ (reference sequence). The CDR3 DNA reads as TGTGCCAGCAGCTTATATGGGGGGGGTCAAGAGACCCAGTACTTC. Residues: CASSLYGGGQETQYF.

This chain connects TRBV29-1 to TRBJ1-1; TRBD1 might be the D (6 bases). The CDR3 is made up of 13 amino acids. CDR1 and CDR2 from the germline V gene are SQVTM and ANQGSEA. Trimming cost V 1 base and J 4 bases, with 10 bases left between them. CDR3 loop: CSVEGAGVTEAFF. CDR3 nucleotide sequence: TGCAGCGTTGAAGGTGCAGGGGTCACTGAAGCTTTCTTT. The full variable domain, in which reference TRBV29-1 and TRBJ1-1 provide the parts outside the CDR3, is SAVISQKPSRDICQRGTSLTIQCQVDSQVTMMFWYRQQPGQSLTLIATANQGSEATYESGFVIDKFPISRPNLTFSTLTVSNMSPEDSSIYLCSVEGAGVTEAFFGQGTRLTVV.

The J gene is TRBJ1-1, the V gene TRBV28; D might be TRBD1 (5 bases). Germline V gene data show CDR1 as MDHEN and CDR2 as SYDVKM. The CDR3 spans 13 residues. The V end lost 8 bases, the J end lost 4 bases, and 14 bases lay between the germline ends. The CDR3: CASVPPRVTEAFF. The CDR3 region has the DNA TGTGCCAGCGTCCCCCCCAGGGTCACTGAAGCTTTCTTT.

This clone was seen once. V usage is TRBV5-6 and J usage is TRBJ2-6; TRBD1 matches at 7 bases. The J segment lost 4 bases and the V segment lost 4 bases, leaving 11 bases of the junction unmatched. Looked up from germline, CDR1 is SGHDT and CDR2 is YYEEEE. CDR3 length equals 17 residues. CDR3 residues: CASSHRLTGTGANVLTF. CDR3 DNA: TGTGCCAGCAGCCACCGTCTGACAGGGACCGGGGCCAACGTCCTGACTTTC.

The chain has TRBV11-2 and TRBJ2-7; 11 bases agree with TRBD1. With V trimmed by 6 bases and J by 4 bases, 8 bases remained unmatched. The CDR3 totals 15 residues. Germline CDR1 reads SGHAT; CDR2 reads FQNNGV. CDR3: CASRGWGTGGYEQYF. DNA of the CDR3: TGTGCCAGCAGAGGGTGGGGGACAGGGGGATACGAGCAGTACTTC.